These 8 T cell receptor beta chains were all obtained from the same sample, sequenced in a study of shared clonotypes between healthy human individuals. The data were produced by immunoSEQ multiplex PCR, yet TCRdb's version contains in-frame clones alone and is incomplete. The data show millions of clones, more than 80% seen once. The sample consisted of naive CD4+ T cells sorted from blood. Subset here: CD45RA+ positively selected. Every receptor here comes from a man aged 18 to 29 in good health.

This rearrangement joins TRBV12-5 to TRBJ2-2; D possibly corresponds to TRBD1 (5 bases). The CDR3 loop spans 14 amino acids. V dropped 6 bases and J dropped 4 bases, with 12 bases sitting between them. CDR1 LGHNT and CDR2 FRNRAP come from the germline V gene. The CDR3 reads CASGIGVSTGELFF. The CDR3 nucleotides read TGTGCTAGTGGCATAGGGGTTTCCACCGGGGAGCTGTTTTTT.

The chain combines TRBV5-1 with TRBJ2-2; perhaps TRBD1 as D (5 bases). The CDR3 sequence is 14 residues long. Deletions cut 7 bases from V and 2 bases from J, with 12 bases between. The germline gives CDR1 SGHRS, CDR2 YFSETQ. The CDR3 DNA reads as TGCGCCAGCGCGGAGCAGGGCAACACCGGGGAGCTGTTTTTT. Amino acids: CASAEQGNTGELFF.

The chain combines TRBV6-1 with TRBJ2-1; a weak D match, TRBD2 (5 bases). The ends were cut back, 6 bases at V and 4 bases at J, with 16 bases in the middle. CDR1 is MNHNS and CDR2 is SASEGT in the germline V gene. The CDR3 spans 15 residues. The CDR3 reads CASRGERTTYNEQFF. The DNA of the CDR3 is TGTGCCAGCAGGGGAGAGAGAACCACGTACAATGAGCAGTTCTTC.

In DNA, the CDR3 is TGTGCCAGCACTAGGGACAGGTTTGGTCAGCCCCAGCATTTT. This encodes CASTRDRFGQPQHF. The V call is TRBV6-1, the J call TRBJ1-5, with TRBD1 matching over 8 bases. This CDR3 is built from 14 residues. V lost 7 bases, J lost 6 bases, and 8 bases stayed unmatched. Looked up from germline, CDR1 is MNHNS and CDR2 is SASEGT.

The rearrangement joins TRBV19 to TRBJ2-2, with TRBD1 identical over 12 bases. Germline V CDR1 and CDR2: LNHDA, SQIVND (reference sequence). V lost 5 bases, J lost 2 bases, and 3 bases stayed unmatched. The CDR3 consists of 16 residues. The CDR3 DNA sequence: TGTGCCAGTAGTCGAGGGACAGGGGGCAACACCGGGGAGCTGTTTTTT. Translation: CASSRGTGGNTGELFF.

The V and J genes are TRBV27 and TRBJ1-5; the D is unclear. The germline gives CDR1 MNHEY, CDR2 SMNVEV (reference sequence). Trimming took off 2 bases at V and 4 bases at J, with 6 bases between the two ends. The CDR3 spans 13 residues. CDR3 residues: CASSLVRNQPQHF. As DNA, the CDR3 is TGTGCCAGCAGTTTAGTCAGAAATCAGCCCCAGCATTTT.

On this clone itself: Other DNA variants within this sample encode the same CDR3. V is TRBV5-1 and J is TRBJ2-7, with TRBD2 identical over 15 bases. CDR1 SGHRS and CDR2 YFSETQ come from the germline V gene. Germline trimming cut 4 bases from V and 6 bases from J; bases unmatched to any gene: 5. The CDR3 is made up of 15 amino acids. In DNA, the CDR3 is TGCGCCAGCAGCCTGGGACTAGCGGGGGGCGGCGAGCAGTACTTC. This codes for CASSLGLAGGGEQYF.

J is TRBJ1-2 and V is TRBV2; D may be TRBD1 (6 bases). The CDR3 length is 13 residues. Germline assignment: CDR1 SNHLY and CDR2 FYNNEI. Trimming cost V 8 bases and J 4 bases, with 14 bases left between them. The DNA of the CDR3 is TGTGCCAGCCAAGAGGACAGAAGCTATGGCTACACCTTC. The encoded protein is CASQEDRSYGYTF. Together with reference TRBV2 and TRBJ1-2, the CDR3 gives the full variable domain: EPEVTQTPSHQVTQMGQEVILRCVPISNHLYFYWYRQILGQKVEFLVSFYNNEISEKSEIFDDQFSVERPDGSNFTLKIRSTKLEDSAMYFCASQEDRSYGYTFGSGTRLTVV.